This T cell receptor (beta chain) came from a study of blood T cell repertoires in COVID-19. Study information: The United States, Italy and Spain supplied acute and convalescent COVID-19 samples.

Using immunoSEQ multiplex PCR, the repertoire was profiled, and TCRdb retains in-frame clones only, with some absent. Of 20,000 or so clones listed, about 91% are singletons. Germline V gene data show CDR1 as SQVTM and CDR2 as ANQGSEA. The CDR3 totals 15 residues. V was pared by 6 bases and J by 2 bases, with 17 bases between. The sequence was collected from a woman between 65 and 79 years old with active COVID-19. The chain couples TRBV29-1 to TRBJ2-4, with TRBD2 as a possible D gene (7 bases). Sequenced input: peripheral blood. The CDR3 DNA sequence: TGCAGCGTCAGAGGGGGGGTAGATTCCAAAAACATTCAGTACTTC. Translating gives CSVRGGVDSKNIQYF.